This T cell receptor (beta chain) was captured in a study of blood T cell repertoires in COVID-19 (dated by TCRdb to 2019 to 2021). Regarding the research as a whole: The collaborator samples originated in the United States, Italy and Spain and spanned the acute and convalescent phases of COVID-19. The prospective study material was composed of cDNA or gDNA derived from T cells, B-cell-depleted T cells, or PBMCs. Deeply sampled blood TCRbeta repertoires from subjects exposed to, actively infected with, or recovered from COVID-19 were included in the dataset. The repertoires were released in a freely available public database meant as a resource for research on the immune response to SARS-CoV-2. The samples were drawn from the first 160 participants of the ongoing ImmuneRACE study and from some 1,300 subjects provided by 6 global collaborators. The sample metadata nearly always contained a de-identified subject ID, COVID-19 status, age in years and sex. Where HLA class I and class II types were available, the types were taken from metadata supplied by the sample provider, not from assay-based typing.

Results and caveats for the whole study, not just this receptor: Clinical and demographic metadata were provided uncurated, with the amount varying by source and participant.

Sequences SGDLS (CDR1) and YYNGEE (CDR2) are obtained from the germline V gene. V loses 7 bases at its end and J loses 0 bases; junction bases beyond the gene matches: 10. From its cysteine to its phenylalanine, the CDR3 spans 18 amino acids. Here the CDR3 DNA is all that survives: 54 bases in frame from base 1. The immunoSEQ Assay, a bias-controlled multiplex PCR, was used to amplify TCRbeta CDR3 regions from genomic DNA. The paper's data handling went like this. The number of nucleated cells in each sample was estimated from the amplification of reference gene primers within the assay. To quantify the absolute abundance of each unique TCRbeta CDR3 rearrangement, sequence reads were collapsed and filtered. Productive Simpson clonality was computed per sample as the square root of Simpson's diversity index over productive rearrangements. The table comes from immuneACCESS by way of TCRdb, which keeps in-frame sequences with V and J called. Part of the clones is missing from these tables; in studies checked, under half for an unresolved V gene and the rest for unknown reasons. V and J calls and clone size are given by that table; D and trimming were obtained from the DNA. A total of 180,000 or so clones appear in this sample, almost 85% of them only once. Clones ranked in the top ten supply approximately 11% of the sample.

Enrolling through a virtual design, the prospective study's participants ranged in age from roughly 18 to 100 years and lived across about two dozen United States geographic areas. In the prospective study, participants were assigned to cohorts based on the clinical history participants reported in a screening survey and a study questionnaire. Recovered participants in ImmuneRACE Cohort 3 were defined by two consecutive negative NP/OP PCR tests, clearance by a healthcare professional, or resolution of symptoms. Each participant in the prospective study had whole blood, serum and a nasopharyngeal or oropharyngeal swab collected by mobile phlebotomists. Over a roughly two-month period, participants in the prospective study had the option of providing additional blood draws and questionnaires. Prospective study blood samples were shipped either frozen or at room temperature before DNA extraction.

About this clone: Its antigen is not yet known. Base qualities are not at hand, and no much larger clone is one base apart.

The sequenced material came from PBMCs or T cells enriched from blood (not recorded which). The rearranged chain carries TRBV9 and TRBJ2-1, with 13 bases aligning to TRBD2. This sequence originates from a man between 50 and 59 years old who had recovered from COVID-19. The DNA reads as follows: TGTGCCAGCTCCTGGACTAGCGGGGGAACAAGCTCCTACAATGAGCAGTTCTTC. It is translated as CASSWTSGGTSSYNEQFF.